A single sample is the source of the 32 T cell receptor beta chains below, sequenced in a study of T cells in Graves' hyperthyroidism and ophthalmopathy. TCR beta CDR3 sequences were amplified from RNA transcripts. The TCR CDR3 was amplified in a first-round RT-PCR using the HTBI primer set. Via MiXCR, TCRdb re-called the multiplex PCR reads, giving one row per CDR3 protein. In the table there are around 490,000 distinct CDR3 sequences, approximately 20% of which are singletons. The sample taken for sequencing was blood. These receptors all come from a man aged 35-49 years with Graves' ophthalmopathy.

This clonotype was seen at least ten times. CDR3 coding DNA: TGTGCCAGCAGCTTCGGCCTGAGTGTGAACACTGAAGCTTTCTTT. Translating it yields CASSFGLSVNTEAFF. The chain combines TRBV11-2 with TRBJ1-1; no firm D call. The CDR3 extends over 15 amino acids. V lost 3 bases and J 0 bases, leaving 11 bases between the germline ends. The germline V gene has CDR1 SGHAT and CDR2 FQNNGV.

The genes are TRBV7-9 and TRBJ1-2, with 7 bases identical to TRBD1. The germline CDR1 and CDR2 sequences are SEHNR and FQNEAQ (reference sequence). This CDR3 is built from 13 residues. Unmatched junction bases numbered 6, after V lost 5 bases and J lost 6 bases. The CDR3 here is CASSVGQADGYTF. The CDR3 bases are TGTGCCAGCAGCGTTGGACAGGCGGATGGCTACACCTTC.

The J gene is TRBJ2-3, the V gene TRBV7-8; 11 bases align to TRBD2. Trimming removed 3 bases from V and 5 bases from J; junction bases left unmatched: 7. Germline-derived CDR1 and CDR2 are SGHVS and FQNEAQ. The CDR3 has 16 amino acids. The CDR3 here is CASSLDSGGALDTQYF. The CDR3, as DNA: TGTGCCAGCAGCTTGGATAGCGGGGGGGCCCTAGATACGCAGTATTTT.

The sample holds a few counts of this clonotype. The chain employs TRBV14 and TRBJ2-2; TRBD2 agrees at 8 bases. From germline, CDR1 is SGHDN and CDR2 FVKESK. This CDR3 is built from 16 residues. The J segment lost 4 bases and the V segment lost 4 bases, leaving 8 bases of the junction unmatched. CDR3 DNA sequence: TGTGCCAGCAGCCGCGACGGACTAGCAGGCACCGGGGAGCTGTTTTTT. Protein: CASSRDGLAGTGELFF.

This clonotype was picked up a small number of times. This chain joins TRBV30 and TRBJ2-2; the D is unclear. Germline assignment: CDR1 GTSNPN and CDR2 SVGIG (reference sequence). V lost 0 bases and J lost 4, with 12 bases in between. CDR3 size: 15 residues. CDR3 region: CAWSVLTPITGELFF. The DNA for the CDR3 is TGTGCCTGGAGTGTACTGACACCCATCACCGGGGAGCTGTTTTTT.

A word on this clonotype: A much larger clone differs from this one at a single base, so this may be a read error. The CDR3 DNA sequence: TGTGCCAGCACCAGGAGCGGATTCTCCTACGAGCGGTACTTC. Protein: CASTRSGFSYERYF. The V gene is TRBV28, the J gene TRBJ2-7; maybe TRBD2 (5 bases). The germline V gene has CDR1 MDHEN and CDR2 SYDVKM. The CDR3 length is 14 residues.

This clonotype occurred many times. V is TRBV7-9 and J is TRBJ2-7; D gene uncertain. The CDR3 is 13 residues long. With 7 bases removed from V and 0 bases from J, the gap between germline ends came to 10 bases. Germline V gives CDR1 SEHNR, CDR2 FQNEAQ (reference sequence). CDR3 protein: CASTTVSSYEQYF. The CDR3 nucleotides are TGTGCCAGCACAACGGTGAGCTCCTACGAGCAGTACTTC.

CDR3 DNA sequence: TGTGCCAGCAGTTATAGGACAGTCCGTCCTACCTACGAGCAGTACTTC. It specifies CASSYRTVRPTYEQYF. The rearrangement links TRBV12-3 or TRBV12-4 to TRBJ2-7, with TRBD1 as a possible D gene (6 bases). With 4 bases removed from V and 2 bases from J, the gap between germline ends came to 18 bases. The CDR3 sequence is 16 residues long.

The chain employs TRBV5-1 and TRBJ2-7; the match to TRBD2 covers 9 bases. Unmatched junction bases numbered 3, after V lost 0 bases and J lost 2 bases. This CDR3 is built from 15 residues. From germline, CDR1 is SGHRS and CDR2 YFSETQ. CDR3 residues: CASSLAGLATYEQYF. The CDR3 DNA reads as TGCGCCAGCAGCTTGGCCGGACTAGCGACCTACGAGCAGTACTTC.

This clonotype was detected a few times. The rearrangement uses TRBV20-1 and TRBJ2-1; D gene unclear. The CDR3 is made up of 15 amino acids. CDR1 is DFQATT, CDR2 SNEGSKA, per germline (reference sequence). Trimming removed 5 bases from V and 6 bases from J, with 20 bases in between. The CDR3 DNA sequence: TGCAGTGCTGCCTTCCTTAGGGCGCTGATCAATGAGCAGTTCTTC. Translation gives CSAAFLRALINEQFF.

The chain combines TRBV5-1 with TRBJ2-5; 8 nucleotides match TRBD2. The junction had 5 bases not matched to a gene; V was cut back by 5 bases and J by 2 bases. Germline CDR1 and CDR2: SGHRS and YFSETQ. The CDR3 is 14 amino acids. CDR3 loop: CASSMTSVQETQYF. For the CDR3, the DNA is TGCGCCAGCAGTATGACTAGCGTACAAGAGACCCAGTACTTC.

Many counts were recorded for this clonotype. The chain couples TRBV5-1 to TRBJ2-1; maybe TRBD1 (5 bases). V lost 1 base, J lost 8 bases, and 13 bases lay in between. The CDR3 has 14 residues. Germline V lookup: CDR1 SGHRS, CDR2 YFSETQ. CDR3: CASSLRGDLDEQFF. The DNA of the CDR3 is TGCGCCAGCAGCTTGAGGGGTGATCTTGATGAGCAGTTCTTC. The full variable domain, completed using reference TRBV5-1 and TRBJ2-1, is KAGVTQTPRYLIKTRGQQVTLSCSPISGHRSVSWYQQTPGQGLQFLFEYFSETQRNKGNFPGRFSGRQFSNSRSEMNVSTLELGDSALYLCASSLRGDLDEQFFGPGTRLTVL.

This chain uses TRBV5-1 with TRBJ2-7; 9 bases agree with TRBD1. The CDR3 spans 13 residues. From germline, CDR1 is SGHRS and CDR2 YFSETQ. With V trimmed by 6 bases and J by 3 bases, 4 bases remained unmatched. The CDR3 region has the DNA TGCGCCAGCACCGGGACAGGGCTCTACGAGCAGTACTTC. It encodes CASTGTGLYEQYF. Full variable domain (missing parts from reference TRBV5-1 and TRBJ2-7): KAGVTQTPRYLIKTRGQQVTLSCSPISGHRSVSWYQQTPGQGLQFLFEYFSETQRNKGNFPGRFSGRQFSNSRSEMNVSTLELGDSALYLCASTGTGLYEQYFGPGTRLTVT.

This clonotype has a count of ten or more. The chain recombines TRBV29-1 with TRBJ1-5; D may be TRBD1 (5 bases). V lost 5 bases, J lost 1 base, and 15 bases lay in between. The CDR3 spans 15 residues. Germline V gene data show CDR1 as SQVTM and CDR2 as ANQGSEA. The CDR3 protein is CSVPTSGPSNQPQHF. The DNA of the CDR3 is TGCAGCGTTCCTACCTCGGGACCGAGCAATCAGCCCCAGCATTTT.

In its sample, this clonotype was seen a few times. This chain uses TRBV28 with TRBJ1-2; TRBD1 agrees at 8 bases. Germline CDR1 MDHEN, CDR2 SYDVKM. The CDR3 is made up of 16 amino acids. V trimming: 6 bases; J trimming: 4 bases; junction bases outside the gene matches: 13. CDR3 protein: CASSSGQGGWSYGYTF. CDR3 sequence (DNA): TGTGCCAGCAGCTCCGGACAGGGCGGCTGGTCCTATGGCTACACCTTC.

This clonotype was detected many times. The chain combines TRBV12-3 or TRBV12-4 with TRBJ2-7; perhaps D is TRBD1 or TRBD2 (5 bases each). Trimming removed 6 bases at V and 7 bases at J, with 16 bases between. The CDR3 extends over 13 amino acids. CDR3 nucleotides: TGTGCCAGCAGGGCTGGGACCCTAGGTGAGCAGTACTTC. Translated, it gives CASRAGTLGEQYF.

The chain employs TRBV4-3 and TRBJ2-7; 12 nucleotides align to TRBD2. V was clipped by 1 base and J by 5 bases; unmatched bases: 9. The germline CDR1 and CDR2 sequences are LGHNA and YSLEER. The CDR3 is made up of 17 amino acids. CDR3 in DNA: TGCGCCAGCAGCCAAGGCTTAACTAGCGGGAGGCCCCACGAGCAGTACTTC. Translated, it gives CASSQGLTSGRPHEQYF.

The gene calls are TRBV6-1 and TRBJ2-1; no firm D call. The V end lost 2 bases, the J end lost 6 bases, and 14 bases lay between the germline ends. Germline V gene sequence: CDR1 MNHNS, CDR2 SASEGT. The CDR3 spans 15 residues. CDR3 DNA sequence: TGTGCCAGCAGTGAACTGTCTAGAGTAGGCAATGAGCAGTTCTTC. It yields the protein CASSELSRVGNEQFF.

There are many counts of this clonotype. The rearrangement joins TRBV7-9 to TRBJ1-1, with a tentative D call TRBD1 (5 bases). CDR1 and CDR2 (germline): SEHNR, FQNEAQ (reference sequence). The CDR3 has 14 amino acids. With 1 base removed from V and 3 bases from J, the gap between germline ends came to 9 bases. CDR3 residues: CASSLVGGDTEAFF. The CDR3 DNA sequence: TGTGCCAGCAGCTTAGTGGGGGGGGACACTGAAGCTTTCTTT.

This clonotype was seen more than once but under ten times. The chain employs TRBV27 and TRBJ2-7; D is perhaps TRBD2 (6 bases). V was cut by 6 bases and J by 1 base, with 10 bases left in between. Germline-derived CDR1 and CDR2 are MNHEY and SMNVEV (reference sequence). The CDR3 extends over 13 amino acids. CDR3 bases: TGTGCCAGCAGGCTTCGGGGGTCCTACGAGCAGTACTTC. Amino acids: CASRLRGSYEQYF.

V usage is TRBV4-1 and J usage is TRBJ1-2, with a weak D call TRBD1 (5 bases). Germline CDR1 and CDR2: MGHRA and YSYEKL. Trimming shortened V by 0 bases and J by 6 bases, and 11 bases separated the two germline ends. CDR3 length: 14 residues. The CDR3 is CASSQETDLHGYTF. The DNA for the CDR3 is TGCGCCAGCAGCCAAGAGACAGATCTCCATGGCTACACCTTC.

The chain employs TRBV7-3 and TRBJ2-3; TRBD2 matches at 9 bases. The CDR3 extends over 16 amino acids. Germline CDR1 and CDR2: SGHTA and FQGTGA. V trimming: 5 bases; J trimming: 6 bases; junction bases outside the gene matches: 12. The CDR3 protein is CASSQRASGKVDTQYF. As DNA, the CDR3 is TGTGCCAGCAGCCAGCGGGCTAGCGGGAAGGTGGATACGCAGTATTTT.

This clonotype was counted only a few times. The V call is TRBV20-1, the J call TRBJ2-5; D is unclear. With 6 bases removed from V and 2 bases from J, the gap between germline ends came to 19 bases. Germline CDR1 and CDR2: DFQATT and SNEGSKA (reference sequence). The CDR3 loop spans 15 amino acids. The CDR3 coding sequence is TGCAGTGCCAAGATAAACAGAGGTCCACAAGAGACCCAGTACTTC. Its protein is CSAKINRGPQETQYF.

This clonotype has a handful of counts. The V and J genes are TRBV15 and TRBJ1-6; no clear D. The length of the CDR3 is 12 residues. Trimming took 4 bases from V and 5 from J, leaving 3 bases between them. Germline CDR1 LNHNV, CDR2 YYDKDF (reference sequence). The CDR3, as DNA: TGTGCCACCAGCACAGATAATTCACCCCTCCACTTT. Its translation: CATSTDNSPLHF.

This clonotype has more than one count but fewer than ten. The genes are TRBV7-2 and TRBJ2-3, with TRBD1 as a possible D gene (6 bases). V was trimmed by 5 bases and J by 4 bases, leaving 13 bases between them. Germline CDR1 reads SGHTA; CDR2 reads FQGNSA. The CDR3 spans 14 residues. CDR3 coding DNA: TGTGCCAGCAGCCCAGGGGCAGGTCCAGATACGCAGTATTTT. It encodes CASSPGAGPDTQYF.

The rearrangement links TRBV6-5 to TRBJ2-3, with unresolved D. Trimming left V 5 bases short and J 2 bases short, with 17 bases between. CDR1 is MNHEY, CDR2 SVGAGI, per germline. This CDR3 region has 16 residues. The CDR3: CASSHGQSGDTDTQYF. CDR3 nucleotide sequence: TGTGCCAGCAGTCACGGGCAGAGTGGGGACACAGATACGCAGTATTTT.

The chain uses TRBV10-3 and TRBJ2-2; D tentatively reads TRBD1 or TRBD2 (6 bases each). Germline V gene data show CDR1 as ENHRY and CDR2 as SYGVKD. This CDR3 contains 12 residues. V gave up 7 bases and J gave up 9 bases, with 12 bases separating them. The DNA for the CDR3 is TGTGCCATCATACCGGGGGCAAGGGAGCTGTTTTTT. Residues: CAIIPGARELFF.

This clonotype was counted between two and nine times. V gene TRBV6-6 combines with J gene TRBJ1-1; D is unresolved. V shed 0 bases and J shed 3 bases, with 11 bases lying between them. The CDR3 has 15 amino acids. Germline CDR1 reads MNHNY; CDR2 reads SVGAGI (reference sequence). The CDR3 sequence is CASSYSQPRDTEAFF. The DNA of the CDR3 is TGTGCCAGCAGTTACTCACAACCAAGGGACACTGAAGCTTTCTTT.

The chain links TRBV14 to TRBJ2-7; possible D gene TRBD1, 5 bases. The germline V gene encodes CDR1 SGHDN and CDR2 FVKESK. This CDR3 contains 14 residues. V lost 4 bases and J 8 bases, leaving 18 bases between the germline ends. Written as DNA, the CDR3 is TGTGCCAGCAGCCCCGAATGGACAACGGATAAGCAGTACTTC. Its protein is CASSPEWTTDKQYF.

The V gene is TRBV18, the J gene TRBJ2-2, with 10 bases aligning to TRBD2. The CDR3 extends over 17 amino acids. The ends lost 2 bases at V and 5 bases at J; junction bases unmatched: 8. CDR1 is KGHSH, CDR2 LQKENI, per germline. CDR3 region: CASSPMASGSRTGELFF. CDR3 nucleotide sequence: TGTGCCAGCTCACCAATGGCTAGCGGGAGTAGAACCGGGGAGCTGTTTTTT.

In its sample, this clonotype was seen a few times. This chain links TRBV12-3 or TRBV12-4 with TRBJ2-5; 14 nucleotides agree with TRBD2. There are 15 residues in the CDR3. Germline trimming cut 6 bases from V and 6 bases from J; bases unmatched to any gene: 6. CDR3 bases: TGTGCCAGCAGCCGGACTAGCGGGAGGTTGAAGACCCAGTACTTC. Residues: CASSRTSGRLKTQYF.

The chain is built from TRBV10-3 and TRBJ2-1; the match to TRBD1 covers 7 bases. This CDR3 has 13 residues. The J segment lost 5 bases and the V segment lost 4 bases, leaving 2 bases of the junction unmatched. CDR1 ENHRY and CDR2 SYGVKD come from the germline V gene. The DNA for the CDR3 is TGTGCCATCAGTGGAGGGGGCAACAATGAGCAGTTCTTC. Translating gives CAISGGGNNEQFF.